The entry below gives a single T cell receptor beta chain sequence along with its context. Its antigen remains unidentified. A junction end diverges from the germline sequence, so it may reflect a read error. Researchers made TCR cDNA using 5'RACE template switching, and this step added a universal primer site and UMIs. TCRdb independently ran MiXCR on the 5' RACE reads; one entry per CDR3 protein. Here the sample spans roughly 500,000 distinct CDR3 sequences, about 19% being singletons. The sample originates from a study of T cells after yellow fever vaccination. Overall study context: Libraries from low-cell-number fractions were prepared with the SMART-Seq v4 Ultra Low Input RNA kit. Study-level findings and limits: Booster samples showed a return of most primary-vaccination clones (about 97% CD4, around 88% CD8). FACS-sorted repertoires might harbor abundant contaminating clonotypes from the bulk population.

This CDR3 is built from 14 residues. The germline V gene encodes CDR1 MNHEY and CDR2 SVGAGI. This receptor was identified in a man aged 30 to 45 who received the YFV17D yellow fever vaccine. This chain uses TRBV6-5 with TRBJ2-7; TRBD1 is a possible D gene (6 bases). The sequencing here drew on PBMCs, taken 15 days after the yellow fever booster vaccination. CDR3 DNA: TGTGCCAGCAGTGACTCGACAGGACCCTACGAGCAGTACTTC. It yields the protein CASSDSTGPYEQYF.